A selection of T cell receptor beta chains follows, all from one sample in a study of T-cell reconstitution after alpha-beta-depleted transplantation in children. From the PCR reads, TCRdb called clonotypes with MiXCR, one entry per CDR3 protein. The data contain about 980,000 distinct CDR3 sequences, about 29% of them singletons. Sequencing used PBMCs, mostly from graft donor cells, obtained 360 days after TCRalphabeta/CD19-depleted stem cell transplant. The receptors stem from a boy under two years old who had a stem cell transplant for SCID, so the T cells may come from the graft donor. Each CDR3 is given without its conserved first and last residue. Each record gives: J gene, V gene, CDR3 protein.

>TRBJ2-5|TRBV25-1
ASSDTGQNNRETQY
>TRBJ1-1|TRBV3-1
ASSHGIEAF
>TRBJ1-1|TRBV11-2
ASSFRMNRVATEAF
>TRBJ1-1|TRBV27
ASTTTQGRDTEAF
>TRBJ1-1|TRBV12-3/TRBV12-4
ASSSKSGLAEAF
>TRBJ1-1|TRBV7-2
ASSLAQPTEAF
>TRBJ2-7|TRBV7-2
ASSSGPRAPYEQY
>TRBJ2-7|TRBV7-9
ASSLQGNSYEQY
>TRBJ2-5|TRBV18
ASSPPGGANSRTQY
>TRBJ2-5|TRBV5-1
ASSLAPPAGSETQY
>TRBJ2-3|TRBV7-2
ASSSTRTSGGTDTQY
>TRBJ2-7|TRBV21-1
ASSTETGRSIYEQY
>TRBJ2-7|TRBV28
ASSFRWGLPPYEQY
>TRBJ2-7|TRBV20-1
SASWAGGEQY
>TRBJ2-3|TRBV13
ASSLAGRGTDTQY
>TRBJ2-3|TRBV12-3/TRBV12-4
ASSFRLAGLTDTQY
>TRBJ1-3|TRBV5-1
ASSLNRLEGGNTIY
>TRBJ2-7|TRBV2
ASSDFGTSLVRQY
>TRBJ1-3|TRBV29-1
SARQGASDTIY
>TRBJ2-1|TRBV24-1
ATSDNGYSRDEQF
>TRBJ2-3|TRBV9
ASSEGPSTDTQY
>TRBJ2-7|TRBV27
ASSSVGLAGGRSSYEQY
>TRBJ2-5|TRBV2
ASSEARLKETQY
>TRBJ2-7|TRBV12-3/TRBV12-4
ASSPKTGLVEQY
>TRBJ2-7|TRBV4-1
ASSHGDRLTYEQY
>TRBJ2-7|TRBV20-1
SASRLDYEQY
>TRBJ2-7|TRBV2
ASSRTSGAYEQY
>TRBJ2-7|TRBV29-1
SVRLAKRNEQY
>TRBJ2-5|TRBV20-1
SASSGLAGLKTQY
>TRBJ1-1|TRBV6-5
ASSYGYENTEAF
>TRBJ1-5|TRBV28
ASSPTPGRLDQPQH
>TRBJ2-1|TRBV29-1
SVPSWGVSYKEQF
>TRBJ2-5|TRBV5-1
ASSLLGGGRQETQY
>TRBJ1-1|TRBV3-1
ASSPRTGGTEAF
>TRBJ2-2|TRBV7-7
ASSWVLTGELF
>TRBJ2-1|TRBV27
ASRRAGAYNEQF
>TRBJ1-1|TRBV5-1
ASSRLALKRQGNTEAF
>TRBJ2-2|TRBV4-2
ASSIRKGILGNTGELF
>TRBJ2-7|TRBV19
ASSWDLTYEQY
>TRBJ2-3|TRBV6-2/TRBV6-3
ASTLPFTDTQY
>TRBJ2-3|TRBV29-1
SVDGVAGTDTQY
>TRBJ2-3|TRBV5-1
ASSPSLTDTQY
>TRBJ2-3|TRBV5-5
ASSFRHGRTDTQY
>TRBJ1-1|TRBV29-1
SVSPVDTEAF
>TRBJ1-5|TRBV2
ASSGGAGLLDQPQH
>TRBJ1-2|TRBV3-1
ASSQDRDGYT
>TRBJ2-3|TRBV12-3/TRBV12-4
ASSSTGTRYKDTQY
>TRBJ1-1|TRBV7-9
ASSPNRGRTEAF
>TRBJ2-1|TRBV12-3/TRBV12-4
ASSLGPGWNEQF
>TRBJ2-3|TRBV20-1
SARGRGLAADTQY
>TRBJ2-1|TRBV20-1
SASGPTRNEQF
>TRBJ2-7|TRBV29-1
SVVRDGFYEQY
>TRBJ2-1|TRBV5-1
ASSFPNLVIAEQGPNEQF